This T cell receptor (beta chain) was captured in a study of CD8 T cells in ankylosing spondylitis. Findings and caveats of the study: One TCR beta motif, made up of 7 or 8 highly homologous variants, appeared characteristic of ankylosing spondylitis blood. Existing reports had already noted some motif variants in reactive arthritis synovial fluid and blood. Researchers reportedly found disease-linked clones significantly enriched in matched ankylosing spondylitis synovial fluid.

This clonotype was seen repeatedly, ten times or more. What it binds is not known. This CDR3 has 16 residues. Germline CDR1 SGHRS, CDR2 YFSETQ. V lost 0 bases and J lost 6, with 15 bases in between. Quantitative 5'-RACE with molecular barcodes was used to make the TCR beta libraries. One entry per CDR3 protein, called by TCRdb with MiXCR from the 5' RACE reads. This sample has 240,000 or so distinct CDR3 sequences; roughly a tenth occur once, and the top ten carry approximately 6.6%. Material: blood, either unsorted or a sorted T cell fraction (not recorded which). The sequence came from a male donor with ankylosing spondylitis or in good health (not recorded which). The chain joins TRBV5-1 to TRBJ2-2; D tentatively fits TRBD1 or TRBD2 (6 bases each). CDR3 nucleotide sequence: TGCGCCAGCAGCTTGGCCTCGGGGGCCGTGGCCGGGGAGCTGTTTTTT. Translating gives CASSLASGAVAGELFF.